This TCR beta chain was retrieved from a study of blood T cell repertoires in COVID-19. Method: immunoSEQ multiplex PCR; TCRdb's copy keeps in-frame clones and lacks some. This table holds about 140,000 clones, around 81% found once. V gave up 5 bases and J gave up 4 bases, with 20 bases separating them. Germline V lookup: CDR1 SGHTA, CDR2 FQGNSA. This CDR3 comprises 16 residues. This receptor was identified in a woman aged 40 to 50 who had recovered from COVID-19. The chain joins TRBV7-2 to TRBJ1-2; D is perhaps TRBD1 (6 bases). Sequencing was performed on PBMCs or T cells enriched from blood (not recorded which). The CDR3 nucleotides read TGTGCCAGCAGCCCCCAGATCGTGGGGGGGCTCTATGGCTACACCTTC. It encodes CASSPQIVGGLYGYTF.